The 22 T cell receptor beta chains reported below all come from one sample, sequenced in a study of cytomegalovirus exposure and HLA in healthy donors. In the PCR, 60 Vbeta and 13 Jbeta primers were used. Generated by immunoSEQ multiplex PCR, the TCRdb table keeps only in-frame clones and is missing some. Among over 150,000 clones listed, about 71% were seen once. Sequenced material: PBMCs. The source of these receptors is a woman aged 25 to 39 in good health and CMV-seronegative.

The chain couples TRBV25-1 to TRBJ2-5; 10 positions agree with TRBD1. J was trimmed by 2 bases and V by 1 base; bases with no gene match: 4. The CDR3 has 16 amino acids. Germline CDR1 is MGHDK and CDR2 is SYGVNS. The CDR3 nucleotides are TGTGCCAGCAGTGAATTGACAGGGGGCGATCAAGAGACCCAGTACTTC. It codes for CASSELTGGDQETQYF. The entire variable domain, with the rest obtained from reference TRBV25-1 and TRBJ2-5, is as follows: EADIYQTPRYLVIGTGKKITLECSQTMGHDKMYWYQQDPGMELHLIHYSYGVNSTEKGDLSSESTVSRIRTEHFPLTLESARPSHTSQYLCASSELTGGDQETQYFGPGTRLLVL.

The chain joins TRBV28 to TRBJ1-2; no clear D. Trimming shortened V by 3 bases and J by 7 bases, and 9 bases separated the two germline ends. There are 12 residues in the CDR3. Looked up from germline, CDR1 is MDHEN and CDR2 is SYDVKM. CDR3 loop: CASSFPFSGYTF. CDR3 bases: TGTGCCAGCAGTTTTCCCTTTAGTGGCTACACCTTC.

V and J are TRBV5-1 and TRBJ1-5; no definite D call. V was pared by 4 bases and J by 3 bases, with 8 bases between. CDR1 and CDR2 (germline): SGHRS, YFSETQ. The CDR3 extends over 13 amino acids. CDR3 nucleotide sequence: TGCGCCAGCAGCGCGGGCATCAATCAGCCCCAGCATTTT. It encodes CASSAGINQPQHF.

J is TRBJ1-2 and V is TRBV28; 7 bases are shared with TRBD1. Germline V gene lookup returns CDR1 MDHEN and CDR2 SYDVKM. This CDR3 spans 15 amino acids. Losses at the gene ends were 5 bases for V and 5 bases for J; bases not matched to a gene: 11. This CDR3 is CASSTIRGTRYGYTF. As DNA, the CDR3 is TGTGCCAGCAGTACTATCAGGGGGACGAGGTATGGCTACACCTTC.

Only a few counts were recorded for this clone. This rearrangement joins TRBV6-7 to TRBJ1-3; D unresolved. TRBV6-7 is flagged as an ORF with uncertain function. CDR3 length: 17 amino acids. The V end was cut by 1 base, the J end by 0 bases, with 13 bases between. In DNA, the CDR3 is TGTGCCAGCAGTTACTTTCGAGCTGCCGACTCTGGAAACACCATATATTTT. This gives the protein CASSYFRAADSGNTIYF.

This chain links TRBV2 with TRBJ2-2, with D tentatively TRBD2 (5 bases). Germline V gives CDR1 SNHLY, CDR2 FYNNEI. The CDR3 runs 14 residues. V shed 11 bases and J shed 3 bases, with 16 bases lying between them. The CDR3 reads CAGRLASHTGELFF. CDR3 DNA: TGTGCCGGCCGCTTGGCTAGCCACACCGGGGAGCTGTTTTTT.

V usage is TRBV4-1 and J usage is TRBJ2-7, with D uncertain. V was trimmed by 2 bases and J by 1 base, leaving 6 bases between them. Germline V gene data show CDR1 as MGHRA and CDR2 as YSYEKL. The length of the CDR3 is 13 residues. CDR3 sequence reads: CASSQLGSYEQYF. The DNA of the CDR3 is TGCGCCAGCAGCCAACTAGGTTCCTACGAGCAGTACTTC.

This chain connects TRBV11-2 to TRBJ2-5, with D perhaps matching TRBD2 (6 bases). CDR1 SGHAT and CDR2 FQNNGV come from the germline V gene. The length of the CDR3 is 13 residues. Trimming left V 4 bases short and J 2 bases short, with 8 bases between. CDR3 region: CASSWDLQETQYF. CDR3 in DNA: TGTGCCAGCAGCTGGGACTTACAAGAGACCCAGTACTTC.

This clone came up a few times. The chain has TRBV20-1 and TRBJ1-2; the D gene is possibly TRBD1 (6 bases). CDR3 length equals 11 residues. V was trimmed by 5 bases and J by 7 bases, leaving 11 bases between them. Germline V gene sequence: CDR1 DFQATT, CDR2 SNEGSKA (reference sequence). The CDR3 reads CSALTGLGYTF. The DNA of the CDR3 is TGCAGTGCTCTTACAGGGCTTGGCTACACCTTC.

The CDR3 DNA reads TGTGCCAGCAGCCCGACAGGGGATGAGCAGTTCTTC. This translates into CASSPTGDEQFF. The genes are TRBV5-4 and TRBJ2-1, with TRBD1 matching 8 bases. Germline lookup yields CDR1 SGHNT and CDR2 YYREEE (reference sequence). Trimming at V came to 4 bases and at J to 8 bases, leaving 2 bases not matched to a gene. This CDR3 spans 12 amino acids.

The chain recombines TRBV7-3 with TRBJ2-3; D is ambiguous. This CDR3 has 13 residues. Germline CDR1 and CDR2: SGHTA and FQGTGA. V lost 4 bases, J lost 4 bases, and 9 bases lay in between. CDR3 region: CASSSLDPDTQYF. The CDR3 coding sequence is TGTGCCAGCAGCTCCCTAGACCCAGATACGCAGTATTTT.

V gene TRBV13 combines with J gene TRBJ1-6; TRBD1 aligns across 11 bases. The CDR3 has 16 amino acids. V dropped 5 bases and J dropped 7; count of bases not matched to a gene: 7. The germline gives CDR1 PRHDT, CDR2 FYEKMQ (reference sequence). CDR3 DNA sequence: TGTGCCAGCAGCCTTTCGGGACAGGGGGTGAATTCACCCCTCCACTTT. Residues: CASSLSGQGVNSPLHF.

The chain joins TRBV18 to TRBJ2-2, with D possibly matching TRBD2 (6 bases). Trimming cost V 3 bases and J 3 bases, with 11 bases left between them. Germline loops: CDR1 KGHSH, CDR2 LQKENI. The CDR3 runs 15 residues. The CDR3 protein is CASSPRREYTGELFF. The CDR3 region has the DNA TGTGCCAGCTCACCCCGACGGGAGTACACCGGGGAGCTGTTTTTT.

J is TRBJ2-2 and V is TRBV30; 9 positions match TRBD2. The germline CDR1 and CDR2 sequences are GTSNPN and SVGIG (reference sequence). The CDR3 totals 16 residues. V was pared by 4 bases and J by 4 bases, with 10 bases of the junction left unmatched. The CDR3 nucleotides are TGTGCCTGGATTGGTAGCGGGAGAGGCGGCACCGGGGAGCTGTTTTTT. Protein sequence: CAWIGSGRGGTGELFF.

This rearrangement joins TRBV7-9 to TRBJ1-2; 7 positions agree with TRBD1. This CDR3 contains 14 residues. Germline V lookup: CDR1 SEHNR, CDR2 FQNEAQ (reference sequence). V was pared by 7 bases and J by 2 bases, with 7 bases of the junction left unmatched. CDR3 region: CASIGDRENYGYTF. In DNA, the CDR3 is TGTGCCAGCATAGGCGACAGGGAGAACTATGGCTACACCTTC.

The sample holds one count of this clone. The chain employs TRBV7-2 and TRBJ2-1; TRBD2 matches at 12 bases. The germline gives CDR1 SGHTA, CDR2 FQGNSA. The CDR3 totals 16 residues. Unmatched junction bases numbered 9, after V lost 4 bases and J lost 8 bases. Here the CDR3 DNA reads TGTGCCAGCAGCTCCCCGACTAGCGGGAGTCTCTATGAGCAGTTCTTC. Translated, it gives CASSSPTSGSLYEQFF.

The chain couples TRBV4-3 to TRBJ2-1; TRBD2 aligns across 12 bases. Looked up from germline, CDR1 is LGHNA and CDR2 is YSLEER. This CDR3 comprises 16 residues. The junction had 4 bases not matched to a gene; V was cut back by 4 bases and J by 3 bases. As DNA, the CDR3 is TGCGCCAGCAGCCGCACGGGACTAGCGGGCTACAATGAGCAGTTCTTC. Amino acid sequence: CASSRTGLAGYNEQFF.

This clone was recorded a few times. The chain recombines TRBV7-2 with TRBJ2-2; 9 bases are shared with TRBD2. The CDR3 contains 16 residues. V dropped 6 bases and J dropped 4; count of bases not matched to a gene: 9. Per germline, CDR1 SGHTA and CDR2 FQGNSA. The CDR3 DNA sequence: TGTGCCAGCAGATCAGGACTAGCGCAAATCACCGGGGAGCTGTTTTTT. It specifies CASRSGLAQITGELFF.

In its sample, this clone was seen a few times. Distinct nucleotide sequences in the sample also encode this CDR3. J is TRBJ2-2 and V is TRBV9, with D unclear. Trimming left V 4 bases short and J 0 bases short, with 4 bases between. In germline, CDR1 is SGDLS, CDR2 YYNGEE. The CDR3 extends over 13 amino acids. The CDR3 reads CASSPSNTGELFF. The DNA of the CDR3 is TGTGCCAGCAGCCCTTCGAACACCGGGGAGCTGTTTTTT.

The rearrangement uses TRBV2 and TRBJ2-7, with D possibly matching TRBD2 (6 bases). The germline V gene has CDR1 SNHLY and CDR2 FYNNEI. Trimming left V 7 bases short and J 4 bases short, with 26 bases between. CDR3 length: 17 residues. The CDR3 sequence: CASTRSGVLRVGYEQYF. CDR3 nucleotides: TGTGCCAGCACCCGATCGGGAGTCCTAAGGGTGGGGTACGAGCAGTACTTC. The variable domain in full, with the rest retrieved from reference TRBV2 and TRBJ2-7, is EPEVTQTPSHQVTQMGQEVILRCVPISNHLYFYWYRQILGQKVEFLVSFYNNEISEKSEIFDDQFSVERPDGSNFTLKIRSTKLEDSAMYFCASTRSGVLRVGYEQYFGPGTRLTVT.

This chain links TRBV10-2 with TRBJ2-7; 7 bases agree with TRBD1. The CDR3 has 13 residues. The germline CDR1 and CDR2 sequences are WSHSY and SAAADI. The ends lost 10 bases at V and 4 bases at J; junction bases unmatched: 10. The CDR3 DNA is TGCGCCATCGCCCCGGGACAGCCGTACGAGCAGTACTTC. Translating it yields CAIAPGQPYEQYF.

The chain has TRBV7-9 and TRBJ2-1; D ambiguous. The CDR3 runs to 13 residues. V dropped 0 bases and J dropped 10 bases, with 10 bases sitting between them. Germline values: CDR1 SEHNR, CDR2 FQNEAQ (reference sequence). The CDR3 region has the DNA TGTGCCAGCAGCTTAGCAAATCCGAGGGAGCAGTTCTTC. It is translated as CASSLANPREQFF.